The source of this T cell receptor beta chain is a study of shared clonotypes between healthy human individuals. Looking at the study overall: There were three CD4 naive, three CD4 memory, two CD8 naive and one CD8 memory plates per donor. General study points: Larger estimated richness was generally recorded for naive subsets relative to memory subsets.

The V gene's germline CDR1 is MNHEY and CDR2 SMNVEV (reference sequence). The V end lost 4 bases, the J end lost 4 bases, and 17 bases lay between the germline ends. The CDR3 is 16 residues long. For this clone: Its antigen is undetermined.

The naive CD8 subset, CD45RO-negative cells positively selected for CCR7, excluded terminally differentiated effector memory CD45RA+ cells. Nashville, Tennessee was home to all donors, who were Caucasian adults. Assay used: immunoSEQ multiplex PCR; TCRdb lists only in-frame clones, some missing. Here the sample spans some 800,000 clones, more than 85% being singletons. The chain recombines TRBV27 with TRBJ2-1, with D unresolved. Sequencing was performed on naive CD8+ T cells sorted from blood. The source of this sequence is a young man in good health. The CDR3: CASSSPTLSWYNEQFF. The CDR3 nucleotides read TGTGCCAGCAGTTCTCCTACTCTTTCCTGGTACAATGAGCAGTTCTTC.